This TCR beta chain came from a study of human T cells and chemical hapten exposure. In the study overall: All patients underwent weekly scalp dosing with diphenylcyclopropenone for the full approximately 25-week study.

Time point indicated: patch test 2, 6 weeks after DPC sensitization. Treatment indicated: therapeutic diphenylcyclopropenone sensitization with weekly scalp DPC. This clonotype has a handful of counts. Its antigen is as yet unknown. As handled by the study authors: Just over 95,000 TCRs per sample was the median, with a range of roughly 20,000 to 750,000. Each CDR3 protein is one row after TCRdb ran MiXCR on the RACE reads. The V and J calls and clone size come from TCRdb's table, not from the authors' own analysis. The sample holds 65,000 to 90,000 distinct CDR3 sequences, 5% to 8.5% seen once. Per the germline V gene, CDR1 is SQVTM and CDR2 is ANQGSEA. Trimming stripped 4 bases from V and 4 bases from J, with 7 bases between. The CDR3 sequence is 11 residues long. Study-level findings and limits: With regard to DPC sensitization, TCRs above 1 in 1000 frequency did not change. Healthy people's immune response may differ from that of the donors, who had alopecia.

This receptor was obtained from a woman in her 30s with alopecia areata. Some clones in this sample may be carry-over from other donors' samples. Source: whole blood, taken in connection with sensitization to the hapten diphenylcyclopropenone (DPC). V gene TRBV29-1 combines with J gene TRBJ1-1, with a possible D match to TRBD1 (5 bases). CDR3 DNA: TGCAGCGTTGCAGACAGCACTGAAGCTTTCTTT. Amino acids: CSVADSTEAFF.